Listed below are T cell receptor beta chains from one sample, sequenced in a study of shared clonotypes between healthy human individuals. Profiled with immunoSEQ multiplex PCR; TCRdb holds only in-frame clones, not every one. The sample includes under 2,500,000 clones, more than 90% of them seen just once. Sequencing was carried out using naive CD4+ T cells sorted from blood. The receptors shown here come from a man aged 18 to 30 in good health. The CDR3 runs from the conserved cysteine through the conserved F or W. The order of the fields is J gene, V gene, D gene, clone size, CDR3 DNA, CDR3 protein. D genes are given only for firm matches. For some rows the clone size is stated as once, few or many, or as a class when expanded; others skip it.

TRBJ2-7 | TRBV4-1 | . | . | TGCGCCAGCAGCCAGCAAGACTTCATCCTGGGCTACGAGCAGTACTTC | CASSQQDFILGYEQYF
TRBJ2-7 | TRBV19 | . | once | TGTGCCAGTAGTATACAGGTTACCTACGAGCAGTACTTC | CASSIQVTYEQYF
TRBJ1-5 | TRBV6-1 | . | . | TGTGCCAGCAGCGATAGACGGAACAATCAGCCCCAGCATTTT | CASSDRRNNQPQHF
TRBJ1-1 | TRBV30 | . | few | TGTGCCTGGAGTGTTCAGCTGGAAGCTTTCTTT | CAWSVQLEAFF
TRBJ1-6 | TRBV5-1 | . | . | TGCGCCAGCAGCTTGGAGGGACGGGTTAATTCACCCCTCCACTTT | CASSLEGRVNSPLHF
TRBJ2-1 | TRBV10-3 | TRBD2 | . | TGTGCCATCAGTAGGCTAGCGGGCAATGAGCAGTTCTTC | CAISRLAGNEQFF
TRBJ2-7 | TRBV7-2 | TRBD1 | . | TGTGCCAGCAGCCCTTGGACAGGGGACATCTCCTACGAGCAGTACTTC | CASSPWTGDISYEQYF
TRBJ2-1 | TRBV5-6 | . | . | TGTGCCAGCAGCTTGGGCGCGGGCAGCTCCTACAATGAGCAGTTCTTC | CASSLGAGSSYNEQFF
TRBJ2-2 | TRBV7-9 | . | . | TGTGCCAGCAGCTTAGGGAGGGTCACCGGGGAGCTGTTTTTT | CASSLGRVTGELFF
TRBJ2-5 | TRBV30 | . | . | TGTGCCTGGGTACAGGGAAAGACCCAGTACTTC | CAWVQGKTQYF
TRBJ2-7 | TRBV6-1 | TRBD1 | . | TGTGCCAGCAGGGGCTCCGGGACAGGGGCCTACGAGCAGTACTTC | CASRGSGTGAYEQYF
TRBJ2-3 | TRBV7-3 | TRBD2 | . | TGTGCCAGCAGCTCCGATGGACTAGCAGGAAATACGCAGTATTTT | CASSSDGLAGNTQYF
TRBJ2-1 | TRBV4-3 | TRBD2 | . | TGCGCCAGCAGCCAAGAGTCAGGGAGGGACGATGAGCAGTTCTTC | CASSQESGRDDEQFF
TRBJ2-3 | TRBV5-1 | . | . | TGCGCCAGCATCTTCAGGGCCACGCAGTATTTT | CASIFRATQYF
TRBJ2-1 | TRBV9 | . | . | TGTGCCAGCAGCGGCCAGCGTAGATCCTACAATGAGCAGTTCTTC | CASSGQRRSYNEQFF
TRBJ1-5 | TRBV4-1 | . | . | TGCGCCAGCAGCCAAGGGGATTCTGATCAGCCCCAGCATTTT | CASSQGDSDQPQHF
TRBJ2-2 | TRBV7-2 | . | . | TGTGCCAGCAGCTTACTTGGCGGGGACACCGGGGAGCTGTTTTTT | CASSLLGGDTGELFF
TRBJ2-3 | TRBV5-4 | . | . | TGTGCCAGCAGCCCCATGGGCACAGATACGCAGTATTTT | CASSPMGTDTQYF
TRBJ2-5 | TRBV5-1 | TRBD1 | . | TGCGCCAGCAGCGATGTACAGGGGGGCCAAGAGACCCAGTACTTC | CASSDVQGGQETQYF
TRBJ2-7 | TRBV10-3 | . | . | TGTGCCATCATTGGCCATGTCTCGGACTCCTCCTACGAGCAGTACTTC | CAIIGHVSDSSYEQYF
TRBJ1-5 | TRBV10-2 | TRBD1 | . | TGCGCCAGCAGACCGACAGGGTCTCAGCCCCAGCATTTT | CASRPTGSQPQHF
TRBJ2-7 | TRBV14 | . | . | TGTGCCAGCAGCCAATCGGGACGGGGCTCCTACGAGCAGTACTTC | CASSQSGRGSYEQYF
TRBJ1-5 | TRBV7-3 | . | . | TGTGCCAGCAGCCTCCCCAGCCAGGCGGTAAATAGCAATCAGCCCCAGCATTTT | CASSLPSQAVNSNQPQHF
TRBJ1-2 | TRBV6-1 | . | . | TGTGCCAGCAGCAAAGAGACCTCCGGGGTTGGCTACACCTTC | CASSKETSGVGYTF
TRBJ1-1 | TRBV30 | . | . | TGTGCCTGGAGTGGGGTGGTTAAGGACACTGAAGCTTTCTTT | CAWSGVVKDTEAFF
TRBJ1-2 | TRBV6-5 | TRBD1 | . | TGTGCCAGCAGTTACAGGGGGCTGAACTATGGCTACACCTTC | CASSYRGLNYGYTF
TRBJ2-1 | TRBV6-6 | . | . | TGTGCCAGCAGTAACGGGGGCTACTACAATGAGCAGTTCTTC | CASSNGGYYNEQFF
TRBJ2-7 | TRBV7-2 | . | . | TGTGCCAGCAGCGCCGGGATGCACGAGCAGTACTTC | CASSAGMHEQYF
TRBJ2-3 | TRBV9 | . | . | TGTGCCAGCAGCGGGTCTGGCCCCCGGGGCACAGATACGCAGTATTTT | CASSGSGPRGTDTQYF
TRBJ2-5 | TRBV5-4 | . | . | TGTGCCAGCAGCTTGAGGGGCTCCGGAGAGACCCAGTACTTC | CASSLRGSGETQYF
TRBJ2-7 | TRBV6-5 | . | . | TGTGCCAGCAGTTTGAGGGGTATCGACGAGCAGTACTTC | CASSLRGIDEQYF
TRBJ2-1 | TRBV27 | TRBD2 | . | TGTGCCAGCAGTGTTAGCGGGAGGGCCTCCTGGTTCTTC | CASSVSGRASWFF
TRBJ1-4 | TRBV7-2 | . | . | TGTGCCAGCAGCTTCGTCTCCCGGGGACTGTTTTTT | CASSFVSRGLFF
TRBJ2-7 | TRBV19 | . | . | TGTGCCAGTAGTAAGGCTGGCGGGGCGGGCGACTCCTACGAGCAGTACTTC | CASSKAGGAGDSYEQYF
TRBJ1-3 | TRBV5-1 | . | . | TGCGCCAGCAGCCCATGGACCGCGAGCTCTGGAAACACCATATATTTT | CASSPWTASSGNTIYF
TRBJ1-4 | TRBV7-9 | . | . | TGTGCCAGCAGCTTTGAATCCGTCCCCAGCGCACTGTTTTTT | CASSFESVPSALFF
TRBJ2-5 | TRBV19 | . | . | TGTGCCAGTAGTATGGTTCAGGGAGAGACCCAGTACTTC | CASSMVQGETQYF
TRBJ1-5 | TRBV30 | TRBD1 | . | TGTGCCTGGAGGGATAAAGACAGGGGGGACTATCAGCCCCAGCATTTT | CAWRDKDRGDYQPQHF
TRBJ2-1 | TRBV27 | TRBD2 | . | TGTGCCAGCAGTACGCGGGAGGGCCGATTCAATGAGCAGTTCTTC | CASSTREGRFNEQFF
TRBJ2-2 | TRBV28 | . | once | TGTGCCAGCAGTTTCACAAGGAGTAACACCGGGGAGCTGTTTTTT | CASSFTRSNTGELFF
TRBJ1-2 | TRBV30 | . | . | TGTGCCGCAACGGGGGGGATGAACTATGGCTACACCTTC | CAATGGMNYGYTF
TRBJ1-4 | TRBV7-9 | TRBD1 | . | TGTGCCAGCAGCGGGGGCGGGACAGGGTTTGAAAAACTGTTTTTT | CASSGGGTGFEKLFF
TRBJ2-7 | TRBV10-2 | TRBD1 | . | TGCGCCAGCAGTGAGTCGGGACAGGTGGTATACGAGCAGTACTTC | CASSESGQVVYEQYF
TRBJ2-1 | TRBV12-2 | . | . | TGTGCAAGTCGCTTGAGCCGTAATGAGCAGTTCTTC | CASRLSRNEQFF
TRBJ2-7 | TRBV30 | . | . | TGTGCCTGGAGTTTCTCGATCGCGGACGAGCAGTACTTC | CAWSFSIADEQYF
TRBJ2-7 | TRBV6-5 | . | . | TGTGCCACGAAGGACCGCGACTCCTACGAGCAGTACTTC | CATKDRDSYEQYF